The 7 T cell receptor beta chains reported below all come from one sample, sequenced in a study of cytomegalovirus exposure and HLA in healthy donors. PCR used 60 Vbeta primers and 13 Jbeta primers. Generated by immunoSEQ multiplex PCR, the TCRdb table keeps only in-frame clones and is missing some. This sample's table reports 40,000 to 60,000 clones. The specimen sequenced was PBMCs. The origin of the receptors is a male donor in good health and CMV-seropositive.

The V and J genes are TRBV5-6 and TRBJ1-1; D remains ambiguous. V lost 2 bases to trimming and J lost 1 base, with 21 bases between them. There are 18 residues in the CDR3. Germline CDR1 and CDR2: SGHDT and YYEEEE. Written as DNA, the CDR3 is TGTGCCAGCAGCTTTTCCTCCCCTTCCGGAGCCAAGAACACTGAAGCTTTCTTT. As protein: CASSFSSPSGAKNTEAFF. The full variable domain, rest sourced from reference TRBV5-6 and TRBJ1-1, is DAGVTQSPTHLIKTRGQQVTLRCSPKSGHDTVSWYQQALGQGPQFIFQYYEEEERQRGNFPDRFSGHQFPNYSSELNVNALLLGDSALYLCASSFSSPSGAKNTEAFFGQGTRLTVV.

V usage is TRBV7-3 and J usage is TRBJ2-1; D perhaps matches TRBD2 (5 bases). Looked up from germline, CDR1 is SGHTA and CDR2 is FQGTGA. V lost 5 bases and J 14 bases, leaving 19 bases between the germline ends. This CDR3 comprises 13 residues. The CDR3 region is CASSPVRGLLKFF. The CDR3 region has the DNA TGTGCCAGCAGCCCAGTAAGAGGGTTGTTAAAGTTCTTC.

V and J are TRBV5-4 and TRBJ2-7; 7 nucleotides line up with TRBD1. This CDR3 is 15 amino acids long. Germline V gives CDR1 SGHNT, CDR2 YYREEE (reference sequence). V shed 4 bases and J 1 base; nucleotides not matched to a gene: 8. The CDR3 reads CASSGAPGQSYEQYF. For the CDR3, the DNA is TGTGCCAGCAGCGGCGCACCGGGACAGTCCTACGAGCAGTACTTC.

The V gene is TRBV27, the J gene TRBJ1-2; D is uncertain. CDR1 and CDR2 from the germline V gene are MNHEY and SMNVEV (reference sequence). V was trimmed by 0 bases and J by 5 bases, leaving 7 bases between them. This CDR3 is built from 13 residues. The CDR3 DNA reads TGTGCCAGCAGTTTATCCCAGGCATATGGCTACACCTTC. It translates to CASSLSQAYGYTF.

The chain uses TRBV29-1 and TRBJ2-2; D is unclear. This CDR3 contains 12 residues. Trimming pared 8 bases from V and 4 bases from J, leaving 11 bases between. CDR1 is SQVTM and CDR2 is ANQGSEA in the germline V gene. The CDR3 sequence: CSSTSATGELFF. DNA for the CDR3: TGCAGCTCGACATCAGCCACCGGGGAGCTGTTTTTT.

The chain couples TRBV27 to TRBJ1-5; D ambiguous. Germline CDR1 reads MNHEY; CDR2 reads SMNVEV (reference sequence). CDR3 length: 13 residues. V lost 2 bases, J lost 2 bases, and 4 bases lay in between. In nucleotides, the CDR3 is TGTGCCAGCAGTTTAAGCGGCAATCAGCCCCAGCATTTT. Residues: CASSLSGNQPQHF.

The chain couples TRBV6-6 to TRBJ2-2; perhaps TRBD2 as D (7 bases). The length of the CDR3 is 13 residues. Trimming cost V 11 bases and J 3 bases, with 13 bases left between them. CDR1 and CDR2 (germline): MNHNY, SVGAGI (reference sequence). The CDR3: CACAGADTGELFF. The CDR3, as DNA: TGTGCCTGCGCGGGGGCGGACACCGGGGAGCTGTTTTTT.